The present T cell receptor beta chain was sequenced within a study of CD8+ T cells in alopecia areata. Findings and limits, study-wide: The study found that many expanded lesional clones persisted in scalp and blood during tofacitinib.

Stated treatment: oral pan-JAK inhibitor, 5-10 mg twice daily. In alopecia areata patients, both lesional scalp punch biopsies and peripheral blood were collected. The CDR3 runs to 15 residues. Germline V gene sequence: CDR1 SQVTM, CDR2 ANQGSEA. V shed 6 bases and J shed 3 bases, with 20 bases lying between them. On this clone: Its cognate antigen is unknown.

Reverse transcription of extracted RNA yielded cDNA, which provided the sequencing template. TCRdb keeps only in-frame clones here, not all; method: immunoSEQ multiplex PCR. The repertoire consists of 130,000 or so clones, with over 60% occurring once and the leading ten covering around 5.7%. The rearrangement links TRBV29-1 to TRBJ1-1, with D perhaps matching TRBD1 (6 bases). This receptor was identified in a human donor with alopecia areata. Sequenced here: CD4+ T cells sorted from blood, sampled at week 4, from a patient treated with tofacitinib. CDR3 coding DNA: TGCAGCGTCGTCCCGGGACAACATTCGGACACTGAAGCTTTCTTT. It yields the protein CSVVPGQHSDTEAFF. The whole variable domain, filled in from reference TRBV29-1 and TRBJ1-1, reads SAVISQKPSRDICQRGTSLTIQCQVDSQVTMMFWYRQQPGQSLTLIATANQGSEATYESGFVIDKFPISRPNLTFSTLTVSNMSPEDSSIYLCSVVPGQHSDTEAFFGQGTRLTVV.